This entry is about one TCR beta chain. Data came from immunoSEQ multiplex PCR; TCRdb stores just in-frame clones and leaves some out. In the table there are some 300,000 clones, 70% to 90% of which are singletons. The sample is drawn from a study of blood T cell repertoires in COVID-19. The overall study: PBMCs, B-cell-depleted T cells, or T cells were the source of the cDNA or gDNA that made up the material.

CDR1 and CDR2 from the germline V gene are LNHNV and YYDKDF (reference sequence). CDR3 length: 14 residues. Trimming stripped 3 bases from V and 2 bases from J, with 11 bases between. The chain combines TRBV15 with TRBJ2-7; D is possibly TRBD2 (6 bases). The sample was peripheral blood. The sequence was collected from a woman under 40 who had recovered from COVID-19. The CDR3 region is CATSSVTGAYEQYF. DNA for the CDR3: TGTGCCACCAGCAGTGTGACGGGGGCCTACGAGCAGTACTTC.